This TCR beta chain was identified during a study of CD8 T cells in ankylosing spondylitis. TCRdb re-called the 5' RACE reads with MiXCR, one entry per CDR3 protein. The sample records some 340,000 distinct CDR3 sequences, roughly 15% being singletons. CDR1 GTSNPN and CDR2 SVGIG come from the germline V gene (reference sequence). There are 15 residues in the CDR3. V lost 1 base, J lost 0 bases, and 10 bases lay in between. The chain employs TRBV30 and TRBJ2-1, with D unclear. This clonotype was obtained from a male donor with ankylosing spondylitis or in good health (not recorded which). The specimen sequenced was blood, either unsorted or a sorted T cell fraction (not recorded which). CDR3 in amino acids: CAWSGAQISYNEQFF. The CDR3 bases are TGTGCCTGGAGTGGAGCGCAGATCTCCTACAATGAGCAGTTCTTC.